This TCR beta chain was documented in a study of shared clonotypes between healthy human individuals. Only in-frame clones appear in the TCRdb table, and some are missing; sequencing was by immunoSEQ multiplex PCR. Here the sample spans around 690,000 clones, around 90% being singletons. The CDR3 extends over 18 amino acids. The V and J ends lost 1 base and 0 bases respectively, with 16 bases between them. CDR1 is MNHNS, CDR2 SASEGT, per germline. The sequenced sample was memory CD8+ T cells from PBMCs. Sample subset: CD45RO+ cells pooled with CCR7-negative TemRA cells. The chain is built from TRBV6-1 and TRBJ2-1; D might be TRBD1 (5 bases). The clonotype was recovered from a man between 18 and 35 years old in good health. Some clones in this sample may be carry-over from other donors' samples. This CDR3 is CASSEGHWGQGSYNEQFF. The CDR3 nucleotides read TGTGCCAGCAGTGAAGGCCATTGGGGCCAGGGCTCCTACAATGAGCAGTTCTTC.